This TCR beta chain was captured by sequencing in a study of shared clonotypes between healthy human individuals. Germline CDR1 reads SGHDT; CDR2 reads YYEEEE. There are 16 residues in the CDR3. Trimming cost V 4 bases and J 8 bases; bases outside gene matches: 13. All donors were Caucasian adults living in Nashville, Tennessee. Remarks on this clone: The antigen is not known.

Study-level findings and limits: The study generally estimated greater richness for naive than memory subsets.

Sorted-subset replicate PCR reactions were performed with 150 to 200 ng DNA, corresponding to some 32,000 T cell genomes. As processed by the authors: ImmunoSEQ gave junction-only sequences without quality scores, so filtering differed. TCRdb's table, derived via immunoSEQ multiplex PCR, lists solely in-frame clones and lacks some. That table gives V, J and clone size, and the DNA gave D and trimming. The sample gives almost 750,000 clones, roughly 72% of which show up once; less than 2% is in the top ten. The specimen sequenced was memory CD4+ T cells sorted from blood. As for subset: CD45RA-negative fraction. The clonotype originates from a woman aged 30 to 39 in good health. The genes are TRBV5-6 and TRBJ2-4; 9 nucleotides match TRBD1. CDR3 nucleotides: TGTGCCAGCAGCCGTACTCGGGGACAGGGAATGGACATTCAGTACTTC. Its translation is CASSRTRGQGMDIQYF.